These T cell receptor beta chains were read from a single sample in a study of identical twins. One entry per CDR3 protein results from TCRdb running MiXCR on the 5' RACE reads. Here the sample spans hundreds of thousands of distinct CDR3 sequences, approximately 7% being singletons. The same data also went into a second study, on yellow fever vaccine responses in identical twins.

The sequencing input was memory (CD45RO+) T cells sorted from blood. Source of these receptors: a woman aged 18-30 years in good health. Both conserved end residues are part of each CDR3. D genes are given only for firm matches. The size entry is marked missing in some rows and otherwise reads once, few, many or a size class.

TRBV24-1	NA	TRBJ2-1	TRBD1	CATSFGQGASNEQFF	TGTGCCACCAGTTTCGGGCAGGGGGCATCCAATGAGCAGTTCTTC
TRBV15	few	TRBJ1-2	NA	CATDNGGNYGYTF	TGTGCCACAGACAATGGGGGTAACTATGGCTACACCTTC
TRBV7-2	many	TRBJ2-7	TRBD2	CASSLTTSGSYEQYF	TGTGCCAGCAGCCTAACGACTAGCGGGAGTTACGAGCAGTACTTC
TRBV20-1	many	TRBJ2-7	TRBD2	CSASILADSSYEQYF	TGCAGTGCTAGTATACTAGCGGACAGCTCCTACGAGCAGTACTTC
TRBV29-1	many	TRBJ2-3	TRBD2	CSVAMTSGYTDTQYF	TGCAGCGTTGCCATGACTAGCGGATACACAGATACGCAGTATTTT
TRBV7-9	NA	TRBJ2-3	TRBD1	CASSPQGSGTDTQYF	TGTGCCAGCAGCCCACAGGGGTCCGGCACAGATACGCAGTATTTT
TRBV5-1	many	TRBJ2-1	TRBD2	CASSFQITGTRGNEQFF	TGCGCCAGCAGCTTCCAAATAACCGGGACTAGGGGGAATGAGCAGTTCTTC
TRBV20-1	few	TRBJ2-5	NA	CSARRAVQETQYF	TGCAGTGCTAGGCGGGCAGTCCAAGAGACCCAGTACTTC
TRBV6-1	NA	TRBJ2-1	TRBD2	CASSRGLAGGLLYNEQFF	TGTGCCAGCAGTAGGGGCCTAGCGGGAGGCCTCCTCTACAATGAGCAGTTCTTC
TRBV28	few	TRBJ1-3	NA	CASSNREDTIYF	TGTGCCAGCAGTAACAGGGAGGACACCATATATTTT
TRBV18	many	TRBJ2-3	NA	CASSGTVSTDTQYF	TGTGCCAGCTCCGGGACGGTTAGCACAGATACGCAGTATTTT
TRBV5-6	many	TRBJ1-2	TRBD1	CASSLEAGGYGYTF	TGTGCCAGCAGCTTGGAAGCAGGGGGCTATGGCTACACCTTC
TRBV12-3/TRBV12-4	NA	TRBJ2-1	NA	CASSLHPSSRYNEQFF	TGTGCCAGCAGTTTACATCCTAGCAGTAGATACAATGAGCAGTTCTTC
TRBV20-1	NA	TRBJ2-2	NA	CSASSLAPGAGTGELFF	TGCAGTGCTAGTTCACTAGCCCCCGGCGCGGGCACCGGGGAGCTGTTTTTT
TRBV5-1	medium-sized	TRBJ2-1	NA	CASSLGGGFRYNEQFF	TGCGCCAGCAGCTTGGGCGGGGGCTTCAGATACAATGAGCAGTTCTTC
TRBV28	few	TRBJ1-3	NA	CASTNSVQDTIYF	TGTGCCAGCACTAACAGCGTTCAAGACACCATATATTTT
TRBV7-2	NA	TRBJ2-1	TRBD2	CASSFSGTSSGEQFF	TGTGCCAGCAGCTTCTCCGGGACTAGCTCTGGTGAGCAGTTCTTC
TRBV14	few	TRBJ1-6	NA	CASSPPGGGLVSPLHF	TGTGCCAGCAGCCCACCCGGGGGGGGGCTGGTCTCACCCCTCCACTTT
TRBV15	NA	TRBJ2-4	NA	CATSRDRIAKNIQYF	TGTGCCACCAGCAGAGACAGAATAGCCAAAAACATTCAGTACTTC
TRBV6-1	few	TRBJ1-2	NA	CASIPTGLSGYTF	TGTGCCAGCATCCCGACAGGTCTGAGTGGCTACACCTTC
TRBV7-9	few	TRBJ2-1	NA	CASSLARAYNEQFF	TGTGCCAGCAGCTTAGCGCGGGCGTACAATGAGCAGTTCTTC
TRBV28	many	TRBJ1-1	NA	CASSRTRGGAGTEAFF	TGTGCCAGCTCCCGGACACGGGGAGGGGCGGGCACTGAAGCTTTCTTT
TRBV12-3/TRBV12-4	few	TRBJ2-1	TRBD2	CASSLVRTSGPKF	TGTGCCAGCAGTTTAGTGCGGACTAGCGGGCCCAAGTTC
TRBV18	few	TRBJ1-3	NA	CASSPQGQDSGNTIYF	TGTGCCAGCTCACCACAAGGGCAGGACTCTGGAAACACCATATATTTT
TRBV4-2	NA	TRBJ2-1	NA	CASSQDRFGEQFF	TGTGCCAGCAGCCAAGACCGGTTCGGTGAGCAGTTCTTC
TRBV12-3/TRBV12-4	NA	TRBJ2-7	NA	CASSFSWSYEQYF	TGTGCCAGCAGTTTTAGTTGGTCCTACGAGCAGTACTTC
TRBV20-1	NA	TRBJ2-1	TRBD2	CSAPPLAGAPNEQFF	TGCAGTGCTCCTCCCCTAGCGGGAGCGCCCAATGAGCAGTTCTTC
TRBV5-6	many	TRBJ1-6	TRBD1	CASSGTVVGQNSPLHF	TGTGCCAGCAGCGGGACAGTTGTAGGCCAGAATTCACCCCTCCACTTT
TRBV10-1	few	TRBJ2-3	TRBD2	CASTPGLAGPGASTDTQYF	TGCGCCAGCACGCCGGGACTAGCGGGACCCGGAGCTAGCACAGATACGCAGTATTTT
TRBV20-1	many	TRBJ1-1	TRBD1	CSANTQGRGTEAFF	TGCAGTGCAAATACACAGGGGCGGGGGACTGAAGCTTTCTTT
TRBV12-3/TRBV12-4	many	TRBJ2-4	TRBD2	CASSLVKASGKNIQYF	TGTGCCAGCAGTTTAGTAAAGGCTAGCGGAAAAAACATTCAGTACTTC